The following is a T cell receptor (beta chain) sequence with its context. Its antigen remains unidentified. Per-base quality was not reported, and no clone a single base away is much larger than it. These data originate in a study of CD8 T cells in Susac syndrome (dated by TCRdb to the late 2010s). Regarding the study in general: Whether CD8+ T cell activation and differentiation in Susac syndrome was antigen driven was tested using repertoire sequencing. Clonality of the CD8+ T cell repertoire was compared between roughly 13 healthy donors, some 14 Susac syndrome patients and approximately 16 multiple sclerosis patients.

Via the germline V gene, CDR1 is SGHDN and CDR2 FVKESK. Counted from cysteine to phenylalanine, this CDR3 has 13 amino acids. Just the 39-base CDR3 DNA is kept, in frame starting at base 1. V is cut by 4 bases and J by 2 bases, and the space between the germline ends is 8 bases. RNA was extracted with the RNeasy kit and roughly 0.45 to 1 ug was reverse transcribed using random hexamers. The immunoSEQ multiplex PCR assay, which covers 54 Vbeta and 13 Jbeta segments, was used to amplify TCR beta CDR3 regions. PCR amplification bias was corrected by using a synthetic template baseline for primer optimization and computational correction. The authors' pipeline ran thus. Reads were assigned to V, D and J genes according to IMGT and analyzed in immunoSEQ Analyzer, with only productive sequences retained. Clonality was calculated as one minus the Shannon entropy normalized by log2 of the number of productive unique sequences. For each patient and control, public and private clones were evaluated among the 100 most prevalent clones. Susac-specific clones were defined as absent from healthy and MS cohorts, around 970 published viral clones and other ImmuneACCESS disease sequences. Using fastp at Q25 and MiXCR, TCRdb reprocessed the public reads and kept productive beta chains. Each CDR3 protein appears once, grouped with its most common genes and DNA. The V and J calls follow TCRdb's processing rather than the paper's. Here the sample has a few hundred thousand distinct CDR3 sequences; around nine tenths occur a single time. Clones ranked in the top ten supply around 0.18% of the sample.

High-throughput TCR beta sequencing profiled peripheral blood CD8+ and CD4+ T cells from healthy donors, Susac syndrome patients and multiple sclerosis patients. The multiple sclerosis controls were treatment-naive patients who had stable or active relapsing-remitting disease and met the revised McDonald criteria. CD8+ TEMRA cells were enriched by FACS, while bulk CD8+ and CD4+ T cells were purified by magnetic negative isolation. Blood was collected in EDTA tubes and processed within 24 hours, with PBMCs isolated through density gradient centrifugation. PBMCs destined for TCR sequencing were cryopreserved in liquid nitrogen and later thawed in a 37 °C water bath. Purity of sorted or isolated CD4+, CD8+ and CD8+ TEMRA cells was at least 90%. The investigation overall reported the following: The TCR sequencing and HLA analysis was acknowledged to have included a relatively small number of individuals.

Specimen: CD8+ T cells from PBMCs. The TCR comes from a human donor with multiple sclerosis. The chain links TRBV14 with TRBJ2-5; the D gene cannot be resolved reliably. The nucleotides are TGTGCCAGCAGCCCCCGCCTTCAAGAGACCCAGTACTTC. Its protein is CASSPRLQETQYF.